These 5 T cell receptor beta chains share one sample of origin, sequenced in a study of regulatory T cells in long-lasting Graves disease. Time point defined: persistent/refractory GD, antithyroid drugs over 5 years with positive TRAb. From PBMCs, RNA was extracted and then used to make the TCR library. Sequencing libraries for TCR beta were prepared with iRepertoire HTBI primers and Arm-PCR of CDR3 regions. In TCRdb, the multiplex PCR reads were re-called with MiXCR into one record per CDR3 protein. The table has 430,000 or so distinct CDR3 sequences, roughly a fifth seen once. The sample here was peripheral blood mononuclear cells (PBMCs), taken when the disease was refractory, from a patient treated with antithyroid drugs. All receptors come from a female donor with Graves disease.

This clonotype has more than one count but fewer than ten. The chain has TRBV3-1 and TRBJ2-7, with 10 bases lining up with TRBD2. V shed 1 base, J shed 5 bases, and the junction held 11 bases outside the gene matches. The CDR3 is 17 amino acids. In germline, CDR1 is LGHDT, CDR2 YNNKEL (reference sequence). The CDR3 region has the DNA TGTGCCAGCAGCCAAGTATTTGATCCTAGCGGGAGAAACGAGCAGTACTTC. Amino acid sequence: CASSQVFDPSGRNEQYF.

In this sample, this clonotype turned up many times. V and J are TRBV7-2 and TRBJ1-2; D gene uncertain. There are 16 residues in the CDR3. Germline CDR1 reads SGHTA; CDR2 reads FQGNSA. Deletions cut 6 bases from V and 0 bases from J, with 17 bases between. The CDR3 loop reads CASSQRADGSNYGYTF. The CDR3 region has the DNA TGTGCCAGCAGTCAGAGGGCGGACGGATCTAACTATGGCTACACCTTC. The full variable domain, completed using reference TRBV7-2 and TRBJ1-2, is GAGVSQSPSNKVTEKGKDVELRCDPISGHTALYWYRQSLGQGLEFLIYFQGNSAPDKSGLPSDRFSAERTGGSVSTLTIQRTQQEDSAVYLCASSQRADGSNYGYTFGSGTRLTVV.

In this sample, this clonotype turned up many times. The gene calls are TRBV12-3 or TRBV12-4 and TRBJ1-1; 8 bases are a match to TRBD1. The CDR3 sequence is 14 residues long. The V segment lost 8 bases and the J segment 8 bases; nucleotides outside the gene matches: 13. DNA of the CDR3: TGTGCCAGCCGGACCGGGACAGGAGTCGCAGAAGCTTTCTTT. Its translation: CASRTGTGVAEAFF.

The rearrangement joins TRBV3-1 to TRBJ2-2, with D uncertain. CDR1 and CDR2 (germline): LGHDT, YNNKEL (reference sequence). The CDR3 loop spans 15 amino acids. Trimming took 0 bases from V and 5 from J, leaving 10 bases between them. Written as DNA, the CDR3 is TGTGCCAGCAGCCAAGATCTCCAGGTTACCGGGGAGCTGTTTTTT. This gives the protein CASSQDLQVTGELFF.

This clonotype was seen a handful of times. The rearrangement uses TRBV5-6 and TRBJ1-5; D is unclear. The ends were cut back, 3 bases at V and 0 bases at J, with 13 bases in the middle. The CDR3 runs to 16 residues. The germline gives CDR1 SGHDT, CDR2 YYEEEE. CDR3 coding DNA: TGTGCCAGCAGCTCAGAACGACTTGATAGCAATCAGCCCCAGCATTTT. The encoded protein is CASSSERLDSNQPQHF.